The TCR beta chain described here comes from a study of shared clonotypes between healthy human individuals (TCRdb year 2020). Looking at the study overall: A few men and two women, aged 18 to 49 years, made up the cohort. Per donor, three plates each were used for CD4 naive and CD4 memory, two for CD8 naive, and one for CD8 memory. Blood TCR repertoires of five healthy adults were deeply sequenced to estimate repertoire size and the extent of clonotype sharing between individuals. To increase sequencing depth and limit assay-specific biases, TCR repertoire library preparation and sequencing were carried out by different laboratories using diverse techniques. Leukapheresis yielded between about 0.85 and 10 billion PBMCs per donor.

Points on this clone: Its antigen specificity is not known. No base qualities exist here, and no much larger clone lies one base off it. At the DNA level, this CDR3 is encoded by other sequences in the same sample as well.

The paper's findings and limits, for the study overall: Pairwise subsampling indicated that sequencing depth was expected to affect the degree of clonotype sharing among donors. Naive subsets generally had larger estimated clonotype richness than memory subsets did. Across several donors, approximately 5% of naive CD4, around 3.5% of naive CD8, roughly 2.3% of memory CD4, and roughly 0.41% of memory CD8 clonotypes were shared. Sampling was limited to blood, and TCR repertoires in tissue likely differ from TCR repertoires in blood. Because the study included only a small number of donors, the genetic and exposure-history diversity represented was limited. Rarefaction of sorted-subset datasets indicated incomplete sequencing despite the large sequencing depth. Compared with non-shared clonotypes, the clonotypes found in all four sorted-subset donors had higher generation probabilities.

Using the deep immunoSEQ assay, TCR CDR3 regions were amplified from genomic DNA by multiplex PCR. Extracted genomic DNA from each cell subset was distributed evenly across all wells of several immunoSEQ 96-well plates, and each plate was treated as a replicate. For sorted subsets, each replicate PCR was loaded with 200 to 250 ng genomic DNA, equivalent to some 27,000 T cell genomes. Purified libraries were measured with a Qubit 3.0 fluorometer, size-checked on a Bioanalyzer 2100, and measured again with the KAPA Library Quantification kit. Every immunoSEQ 96-well plate was sequenced on a separate single-read 150-cycle Illumina NextSeq 550 flow cell. For the original study's pipeline: The immunoSEQ output contained only junctional sequences without quality scores, so filtering could not match that applied to full-length reads. Sequences were annotated with PyIR, a Python wrapper for IgBLAST v1.9, using IMGT germline references to assign V/J genes and CDR3. Reads were removed for weak V/J assignments (E-value above 1e-6), missing CDR3, stop codons, out-of-frame junctions, or ambiguous translated residues. A V3J clonotype was defined by an identical inferred V gene, J gene, and CDR3 amino acid sequence. Percentage overlap between repertoires was calculated by dividing the number of shared unique clonotypes by the size of the smaller repertoire. Richness of each repertoire was evaluated using RTK rarefaction, the Chao1 estimator, and Recon v2.1 estimates of unobserved clonotypes. Generation probabilities were computed with OLGA for all TCRbeta clonotypes obtained by the gDNA method from several donors. Here the immuneACCESS table is served through TCRdb, limited to in-frame sequences with V and J called. Missing clones are a known gap in these copies; in checked studies unresolved V genes cover under half, and the rest lacks a known reason. From that table come the V and J calls and clone size; the DNA was used to work out D and trimming. A total of about 1,900,000 clones appear in this sample, just under 95% of them only once. The top ten clonotypes cover around 1% of the sample.

CD8 naive samples were CD45RO-negative cells positively selected for CCR7, giving a CD45RA+CCR7+ population that excluded TemRA cells. Donors were healthy HIV-negative adults with no recently reported acute infections or vaccinations. Every donor was a Caucasian adult living in Nashville, Tennessee, USA. Blood was collected by leukapheresis, and PBMCs were isolated by Ficoll-Histopaque density gradient centrifugation and then cryopreserved in liquid nitrogen vapor phase. Analytical flow cytometry was used to check the purity and quantity of every magnetically sorted T cell population. Each sorted fraction had its genomic DNA isolated and then quantified by UV absorbance on a Nanodrop 2000c. Inclusive of the bounding cysteine and phenylalanine, the CDR3 is 13 residues long. The DNA shown is the 39-base CDR3, in frame from base 1. The germline ends are 4 bases apart after V is trimmed by 2 bases and J by 2 bases. Looking up the germline V gene yields CDR1 SGDLS and CDR2 YYNGEE.

The sample consisted of naive CD8+ T cells sorted from blood. The meaning of the sample's cell subset or site label: CD45RA+CCR7+. The clonotype comes from a man aged 18 to 30 in good health. Recombination connected TRBV9 to TRBJ2-2; the D gene is not confidently resolved. The DNA sequence is given as TGTGCCAGCAGCGTGGAAAACACCGGGGAGCTGTTTTTT. Its translation is CASSVENTGELFF.